This paragraph reports one T cell receptor (beta chain). As yet, its antigen is unknown. This entry comes from a study of cytomegalovirus exposure and HLA in healthy donors. Broader study findings: In a later analysis, the majority of CMV-associated beta chains seemingly showed HLA restriction. Among the CMV-associated chains, three were confirmed in vitro as specific for CMV antigens.

Healthy bone marrow donors supplied every sample. The PCR was carried out with 60 Vbeta primers and 13 Jbeta primers. Libraries were prepared by immunoSEQ multiplex PCR; TCRdb keeps only in-frame clonotypes and omits some of them. Found here are under 200,000 clones, roughly 76% of them singletons; the top ten hold over 1.2%. Sample: PBMCs. This receptor was taken from a man between 60 and 75 years old in good health and CMV-seronegative.

In DNA, the CDR3 is TGTGCCAGCACCAGGACTAGCGGGAATCGCAATGAGCAGTTCTTC. Translation: CASTRTSGNRNEQFF. This chain joins TRBV6-5 and TRBJ2-1; 12 bases align to TRBD2. Trimming took 7 bases from V and 6 from J; bases not matched to a gene: 7. The CDR3 contains 15 residues. CDR1 and CDR2 from the germline V gene are MNHEY and SVGAGI.